This passage covers 26 T cell receptor beta chains from one sample sequenced in a study of shared clonotypes between healthy human individuals. CD45RO-negative cells were positively selected for CCR7, leaving out terminally differentiated effector memory CD45RA+ cells. The table came from immunoSEQ multiplex PCR; TCRdb's copy has only in-frame clones and leaves some out. The sample yields more than 2 million clones, about 94% seen once. Sequences were obtained from naive CD8+ T cells from PBMCs. The receptors stem from a man younger than 35 in good health. Some clones in this sample may be carry-over from other donors' samples.

As for this clone: Within the sample, other DNA sequences also encode this same CDR3. The V call is TRBV27, the J call TRBJ1-1; 8 bases fit TRBD1. V dropped 4 bases and J dropped 0; count of bases not matched to a gene: 1. This CDR3 is 14 amino acids long. The germline CDR1 and CDR2 sequences are MNHEY and SMNVEV (reference sequence). The CDR3 nucleotides read TGTGCCAGCAGTTGGACAGGGCTGAACACTGAAGCTTTCTTT. Its protein is CASSWTGLNTEAFF.

The gene calls are TRBV28 and TRBJ2-7; 8 bases line up with TRBD2. Germline loops: CDR1 MDHEN, CDR2 SYDVKM. J was trimmed by 5 bases and V by 6 bases; bases with no gene match: 9. The CDR3 has 14 residues. For the CDR3, the DNA is TGTGCCAGCAGGACCCGCGGACTAGCTGACGAGCAGTACTTC. Translated: CASRTRGLADEQYF.

This clone came up once. V and J are TRBV27 and TRBJ1-2; 9 nucleotides agree with TRBD1. There are 15 residues in the CDR3. V dropped 7 bases and J dropped 7; count of bases not matched to a gene: 13. The germline V gene encodes CDR1 MNHEY and CDR2 SMNVEV (reference sequence). CDR3: CASTAASRTGVGYTF. The CDR3 nucleotides read TGTGCCAGCACCGCGGCATCCAGGACAGGGGTTGGCTACACCTTC.

The chain employs TRBV5-4 and TRBJ1-2, with 7 bases identical to TRBD1. The germline V gene encodes CDR1 SGHNT and CDR2 YYREEE (reference sequence). This CDR3 has 17 residues. V lost 0 bases to trimming and J lost 3 bases; unmatched junction nucleotides: 11. CDR3 region: CASSLGRAQGVDYGYTF. DNA for the CDR3: TGTGCCAGCAGCTTGGGAAGGGCCCAGGGGGTGGACTATGGCTACACCTTC.

The chain couples TRBV5-5 to TRBJ2-7; D unresolved. From germline, CDR1 is SGHKS and CDR2 YYEKEE (reference sequence). The CDR3 is 16 amino acids. V lost 3 bases to trimming and J lost 3 bases, with 19 bases between them. The CDR3 sequence is CASSSWSAPQYYEQYF. As DNA, the CDR3 is TGTGCCAGCAGCTCCTGGTCAGCGCCACAATACTACGAGCAGTACTTC.

The V gene is TRBV7-9, the J gene TRBJ1-1, with a possible D match to TRBD1 (5 bases). Germline lookup yields CDR1 SEHNR and CDR2 FQNEAQ (reference sequence). This CDR3 region has 13 residues. V shed 5 bases and J shed 10 bases, with 17 bases lying between them. The CDR3 is CASSPMGEVGAFF. The CDR3 DNA is TGTGCCAGCAGCCCCATGGGGGAAGTGGGAGCTTTCTTT.

The chain uses TRBV2 and TRBJ2-1; 9 positions match TRBD2. CDR3 length equals 16 residues. V shed 0 bases, J shed 0 bases, and the junction held 0 bases outside the gene matches. The germline gives CDR1 SNHLY, CDR2 FYNNEI. Written as DNA, the CDR3 is TGTGCCAGCAGTGAAGCTAGCGGGAGCTCCTACAATGAGCAGTTCTTC. Amino acid sequence: CASSEASGSSYNEQFF.

V gene TRBV13 combines with J gene TRBJ2-5; the match to TRBD1 covers 10 bases. The J call may be in error: the DNA end matches TRBJ2-7 better. Germline CDR1 PRHDT, CDR2 FYEKMQ (reference sequence). The CDR3 runs 16 residues. The CDR3 protein is CASSTRQGAGAYEQYF. CDR3 DNA sequence: TGTGCCAGCAGCACCCGACAGGGGGCTGGGGCATACGAGCAGTACTTC.

The chain couples TRBV23-1 to TRBJ2-3; D is uncertain. TRBV23-1 is an ORF, and what it does is uncertain. The CDR3 runs 16 residues. Deletions cut 4 bases from V and 6 bases from J, with 20 bases between. CDR3 bases: TGCGCCAGCAGTCTAAAACGGACCGATCTTTTGGATACGCAGTATTTT. It encodes CASSLKRTDLLDTQYF.

The genes are TRBV28 and TRBJ1-3; D remains unclear. CDR1 is MDHEN, CDR2 SYDVKM, per germline. This CDR3 comprises 15 residues. V was trimmed by 5 bases and J by 0 bases, leaving 11 bases between them. This chain's CDR3 is CASSEGYSSGNTIYF. For the CDR3, the DNA is TGTGCCAGCAGTGAAGGGTACAGCTCTGGAAACACCATATATTTT.

The V gene is TRBV27, the J gene TRBJ2-1; no clear D gene. The CDR3 contains 11 residues. V was pared by 11 bases and J by 8 bases, with 13 bases between. Germline loops: CDR1 MNHEY, CDR2 SMNVEV (reference sequence). In DNA form, the CDR3 reads TGTGCCGGGGAAACCTGGCATGAGCAGTTCTTC. It yields the protein CAGETWHEQFF.

On this clone itself: This sample also contains other DNA sequences that code for the same CDR3. The V gene is TRBV6-5, the J gene TRBJ2-2; no firm D call. The CDR3 consists of 14 residues. The germline V gene has CDR1 MNHEY and CDR2 SVGAGI. V lost 0 bases, J lost 6 bases, and 8 bases lay in between. The CDR3 DNA reads TGTGCCAGCAGTTACTCGACTGGGGCCGGGGAGCTGTTTTTT. This translates into CASSYSTGAGELFF.

This rearrangement joins TRBV9 to TRBJ1-2; unclear D gene. With 0 bases removed from V and 0 bases from J, the gap between germline ends came to 12 bases. Germline values: CDR1 SGDLS, CDR2 YYNGEE. The CDR3 has 16 amino acids. The CDR3 reads CASSVAEIQPNYGYTF. CDR3 sequence (DNA): TGTGCCAGCAGCGTAGCTGAAATCCAGCCTAACTATGGCTACACCTTC.

The chain is built from TRBV2 and TRBJ2-1; 8 bases line up with TRBD2. After removal of 7 bases from V and 8 bases from J, the junction contained 13 bases not matched to a gene. CDR1 is SNHLY and CDR2 is FYNNEI in the germline V gene. This CDR3 spans 15 amino acids. CDR3 DNA sequence: TGTGCCAGCACCAATAGCGGGAAACAGCTCTATGAGCAGTTCTTC. As protein: CASTNSGKQLYEQFF.

The chain links TRBV19 to TRBJ2-1; 8 positions agree with TRBD2. V gave up 7 bases and J gave up 3 bases; unmatched junction bases: 14. Germline V gene data show CDR1 as LNHDA and CDR2 as SQIVND (reference sequence). This CDR3 is built from 17 residues. The CDR3 spells CASTPGVAGGSYNEQFF. CDR3 nucleotide sequence: TGTGCCAGTACCCCCGGGGTGGCGGGAGGAAGCTACAATGAGCAGTTCTTC.

This chain uses TRBV6-5 with TRBJ2-1, with TRBD1 as a possible D gene (6 bases). V shed 6 bases and J shed 2 bases, with 11 bases lying between them. The germline V gene has CDR1 MNHEY and CDR2 SVGAGI. This CDR3 region has 14 residues. The CDR3: CASSKRDTYNEQFF. CDR3 nucleotides: TGTGCCAGCAGCAAAAGGGACACCTACAATGAGCAGTTCTTC.

This rearrangement joins TRBV9 to TRBJ2-2, with TRBD2 as a possible D gene (7 bases). Per germline, CDR1 SGDLS and CDR2 YYNGEE. There are 16 residues in the CDR3. V was trimmed by 3 bases and J by 4 bases, leaving 16 bases between them. CDR3 in amino acids: CASSARTGRGTGELFF. For the CDR3, the DNA is TGTGCCAGCAGCGCAAGAACAGGGAGGGGCACCGGGGAGCTGTTTTTT.

The chain joins TRBV6-5 to TRBJ2-7; D uncertain. This CDR3 spans 13 amino acids. The V gene lost 4 bases and the J gene lost 0 bases, with 7 bases spanning the gap. Per the germline V gene, CDR1 is MNHEY and CDR2 is SVGAGI. DNA for the CDR3: TGTGCCAGCAGTTGGCAGACCTCCTACGAGCAGTACTTC. Its protein is CASSWQTSYEQYF.

CDR3 in DNA: TGTGCCAGCCACGAACGGGGACAGGGACGAGTTGAGCAGTTCTTC. Its translation: CASHERGQGRVEQFF. The chain is built from TRBV19 and TRBJ2-1, with 9 bases that match TRBD1. Germline CDR1 is LNHDA and CDR2 is SQIVND (reference sequence). The CDR3 covers 15 residues. Trimming removed 9 bases from V and 9 bases from J; junction bases left unmatched: 15.

V is TRBV10-2 and J is TRBJ1-4; possibly TRBD1 for D (5 bases). The germline V gene has CDR1 WSHSY and CDR2 SAAADI. This CDR3 has 14 residues. The V end lost 4 bases, the J end lost 8 bases, and 14 bases lay between the germline ends. The CDR3 here is CASSVGPEGEKLFF. Written as DNA, the CDR3 is TGCGCCAGCAGTGTGGGGCCTGAAGGGGAAAAACTGTTTTTT.

The chain is built from TRBV27 and TRBJ2-5; TRBD2 agrees at 8 bases. The CDR3 totals 17 residues. Germline CDR1 reads MNHEY; CDR2 reads SMNVEV (reference sequence). With 0 bases clipped from V and 1 base from J, the junction kept 7 bases outside the gene matches. The CDR3 bases are TGTGCCAGCAGTTTATCGATCCGGGAGGGGACCCAAGAGACCCAGTACTTC. Amino acid sequence: CASSLSIREGTQETQYF.

The chain employs TRBV19 and TRBJ2-2; 8 nucleotides align to TRBD1. CDR1 and CDR2 from the germline V gene are LNHDA and SQIVND (reference sequence). There are 15 residues in the CDR3. Unmatched junction bases numbered 7, after V lost 10 bases and J lost 0 bases. DNA for the CDR3: TGTGCCACCACCCTCAGGGGGCCGAACACCGGGGAGCTGTTTTTT. It specifies CATTLRGPNTGELFF.

The CDR3 loop is CASSPRTSGRLTYEQYF. DNA for the CDR3: TGCGCCAGCAGCCCCCGGACTAGCGGGAGGCTCACCTACGAGCAGTACTTC. The rearrangement links TRBV5-1 to TRBJ2-7, with 14 bases fitting TRBD2. The V and J ends lost 4 bases and 2 bases, in that order; junction bases with no gene match: 8. The CDR3 sequence is 17 residues long. Germline V gene data show CDR1 as SGHRS and CDR2 as YFSETQ.

This rearrangement joins TRBV28 to TRBJ2-7, with 12 bases identical to TRBD2. CDR1 is MDHEN, CDR2 SYDVKM, per germline. The CDR3 has 14 residues. J lost 4 bases, V lost 5 bases, and 3 bases had no gene match. CDR3 nucleotides: TGTGCCAGCAGTCAAGGACTAGCGGGGTACGAGCAGTACTTC. Translated: CASSQGLAGYEQYF.

This chain joins TRBV27 and TRBJ2-7, with 7 bases aligning to TRBD1. The CDR3 loop spans 14 amino acids. CDR1 is MNHEY, CDR2 SMNVEV, per germline (reference sequence). V lost 6 bases to trimming and J lost 3 bases; unmatched junction nucleotides: 8. CDR3 sequence: CASRGDSYNYEQYF. DNA of the CDR3: TGTGCCAGCAGGGGGGACAGCTATAACTACGAGCAGTACTTC.

The V gene is TRBV9, the J gene TRBJ2-4; TRBD2 matches at 8 bases. Germline CDR1 is SGDLS and CDR2 is YYNGEE. The V gene end was trimmed by 2 bases and the J gene end by 6 bases; junction bases not matched to a gene: 7. The CDR3 runs to 15 residues. CDR3: CASSVAGTSLNIQYF. The CDR3 DNA follows: TGTGCCAGCAGCGTCGCCGGGACTAGTTTAAACATTCAGTACTTC.